This T cell receptor (beta chain) was obtained from a study of blood T cell repertoires in COVID-19. Across the whole study: PBMCs, B-cell-depleted T cells, or T cells were the source of the cDNA or gDNA that made up the material.

The CDR3 is made up of 12 amino acids. Trimming cost V 8 bases and J 2 bases; bases outside gene matches: 0. CDR1 and CDR2 (germline): MNHEY, SVGAGI. The participants were between roughly 18 and 90 years old and came from roughly 24 US areas. Participants had their cohort set by participant-reported clinical history. Per the original methods: Amplification of reference gene primers was used by the study to estimate nucleated cell counts. Here immunoSEQ multiplex PCR was the method, and the copy in TCRdb shows in-frame clones only, minus some. Clonal size and the V and J genes are those of that table, whereas D and trimming came from the DNA. The sample consists of approximately 210,000 clones, 82% of them appearing once.

Source material: PBMCs or T cells enriched from blood (not recorded which). This sequence was found in a man in his forties who had recovered from COVID-19. J is TRBJ2-1 and V is TRBV6-5; the match to TRBD2 covers 7 bases. The CDR3: CASGTTYNEQFF. CDR3 nucleotide sequence: TGTGCCAGCGGGACTACCTACAATGAGCAGTTCTTC.